This is a list of T cell receptor beta chains from one sample in a study of T cell repertoires in cytomegalovirus infection. Using its own MiXCR run on the reads, TCRdb lists one record per CDR3 protein. The profile shows about 680,000 distinct CDR3 sequences, less than 25% of them singletons. The material sequenced was CD8+ T cells from PBMCs. The origin of the receptors is a human donor in good health (CMV status not recorded). Some clones in this sample may be carry-over from other donors' samples. Both conserved end residues are trimmed from each CDR3. Each record gives: V gene, clone size, CDR3 protein. Rows give clone size only sometimes, using once, few, many, or a class for an expanded clone.

V: TRBV4-1; size: .; CDR3: ASSQQARDEKLF
V: TRBV7-9; size: many; CDR3: ASSLGVPYEQY
V: TRBV2; size: .; CDR3: ASSGEDSPLH
V: TRBV6-2/TRBV6-3; size: .; CDR3: ASSYQGRNEQF
V: TRBV7-6; size: many; CDR3: ASSLGPTGGGTEAF
V: TRBV7-3; size: once; CDR3: ASSLWAQYTEAF
V: TRBV7-9; size: .; CDR3: ASSPHGVLNTEAF
V: TRBV10-3; size: few; CDR3: AISALGWGDNEQF
V: TRBV20-1; size: .; CDR3: SAITAAGYT
V: TRBV14; size: .; CDR3: ASSPSVGPSGGSGANVLT
V: TRBV14; size: .; CDR3: ASSQARRDSGSLI
V: TRBV7-9; size: many; CDR3: ASSSGSQETQY
V: TRBV29-1; size: .; CDR3: SVEDPDRELETQY
V: TRBV7-6; size: many; CDR3: ASSFDRNFDEQY
V: TRBV7-2; size: .; CDR3: TSRNTEAF
V: TRBV19; size: many; CDR3: ASSWTANNNEQF
V: TRBV6-1; size: many; CDR3: ASSYMGSEQY
V: TRBV7-6; size: .; CDR3: ASRLTSGTTDEKLF
V: TRBV28; size: .; CDR3: ASSFYETQY
V: TRBV5-4; size: .; CDR3: ASREDTGELF
V: TRBV6-2/TRBV6-3; size: .; CDR3: ATFGQGAGNEQF
V: TRBV7-6; size: few; CDR3: ASSPTGGHLNYGYT
V: TRBV5-4; size: many; CDR3: ASSLSGGVETQY
V: TRBV6-5; size: few; CDR3: ASTHSERNENEQF